A single T cell receptor (beta chain) is shown here with its context. The antigen is unknown. CDR1 MNHEY and CDR2 SVGEGT come from the germline V gene. This CDR3 spans 14 amino acids. The J segment lost 8 bases and the V segment lost 9 bases, leaving 11 bases of the junction unmatched. Any patient presenting with uncontrolled infection, other autoimmune disease, pregnancy or lactation was left out. Orbital computed tomography, thyroid ultrasound, serum thyroxine and TRAb, and clinical symptoms together informed the diagnoses. The source of the PBMCs was more than 9.5 ml of fresh peripheral blood. This record comes from a study of T cells in Graves' hyperthyroidism and ophthalmopathy. Whole-study results and caveats: The model identified upcoming ophthalmopathy a median 6.5 months ahead of onset.

Amplified regions were TCR beta CDR3 sequences from RNA transcripts. First-round RT-PCR of the TCR CDR3 relied on the HTBI primer set. TCRdb re-derived calls from the multiplex PCR reads in MiXCR, one entry per CDR3 protein. The data contain 450,000 to 600,000 distinct CDR3 sequences, 15% to 20% of them singletons. The V and J genes are TRBV6-2 or TRBV6-3 and TRBJ2-1, with 9 bases that match TRBD1. Sequenced: blood. The sequence derives from a man aged 35-49 years with Graves' ophthalmopathy. CDR3 nucleotide sequence: TGTGCCAGTTGGACAGGGGTGGGCACGCATGAGCAGTTCTTC. This sequence encodes CASWTGVGTHEQFF.